This T cell receptor (beta chain) was sequenced for a study of cytomegalovirus exposure and HLA in healthy donors. Study at large: The 120 or so validation repertoires used the same platform as the approximately 700 first-cohort repertoires (as reported by a later analysis). General study findings and limits: The finding came from a later analysis; first-cohort TCR clusters tended to co-occur in the 110 or so validation repertoires. In vitro checks showed that a few CMV-associated chains really do target CMV antigens.

With respect to this clone: Its cognate antigen is unknown.

Only in-frame clones appear in the TCRdb table, and some are missing; sequencing was by immunoSEQ multiplex PCR. The table records about 63,000 clones, 89% of them present only once. The CDR3 consists of 14 residues. CDR1 and CDR2 from the germline V gene are SQVTM and ANQGSEA. With 3 bases removed from V and 4 bases from J, the gap between germline ends came to 12 bases. The study drew the donors from its roughly 120-subject validation cohort, separate from the approximately 690-subject first cohort. Sequenced sample: PBMCs. The TCR sequence derives from a woman aged 18-29 years in good health and CMV-seronegative. The chain has TRBV29-1 and TRBJ1-4; D uncertain. The CDR3 sequence: CSVDVQAGNEKLFF. In DNA, the CDR3 is TGCAGCGTTGATGTCCAGGCCGGTAATGAAAAACTGTTTTTT. The whole variable domain, remainder taken from reference TRBV29-1 and TRBJ1-4, is SAVISQKPSRDICQRGTSLTIQCQVDSQVTMMFWYRQQPGQSLTLIATANQGSEATYESGFVIDKFPISRPNLTFSTLTVSNMSPEDSSIYLCSVDVQAGNEKLFFGSGTQLSVL.